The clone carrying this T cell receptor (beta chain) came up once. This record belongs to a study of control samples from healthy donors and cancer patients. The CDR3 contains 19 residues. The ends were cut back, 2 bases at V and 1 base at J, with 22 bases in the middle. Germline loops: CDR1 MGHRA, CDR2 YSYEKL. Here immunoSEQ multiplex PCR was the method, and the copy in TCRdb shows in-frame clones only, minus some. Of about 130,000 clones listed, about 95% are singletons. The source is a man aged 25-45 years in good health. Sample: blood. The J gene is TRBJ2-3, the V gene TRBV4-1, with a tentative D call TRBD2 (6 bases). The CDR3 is CASSQRSTGLLGGTDTQYF. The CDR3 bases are TGCGCCAGCAGCCAACGATCAACGGGACTCCTAGGGGGCACAGATACGCAGTATTTT.